Below are 10 T cell receptor beta chains sequenced from a single sample in a study of technical replicates of blood from several donors. Clones were read by immunoSEQ multiplex PCR, and TCRdb kept only the in-frame ones, dropping some. The sample yields 82,000 or so clones, roughly 95% seen once. Material: T cells isolated from PBMCs. The receptors here all came from a human donor in good health.

This chain connects TRBV10-3 to TRBJ2-1; D possibly corresponds to TRBD2 (5 bases). The CDR3 covers 14 residues. Trimming pared 2 bases from V and 1 base from J, leaving 6 bases between. Germline-derived CDR1 and CDR2 are ENHRY and SYGVKD. CDR3 amino acids: CAISEGSSYNEQFF. CDR3 DNA sequence: TGTGCCATCAGTGAGGGGAGTTCCTACAATGAGCAGTTCTTC.

The sample holds one count of this clone. The J gene is TRBJ1-2, the V gene TRBV6-5, with 11 bases aligning to TRBD1. Germline V lookup: CDR1 MNHEY, CDR2 SVGAGI. The CDR3 is 15 amino acids. The ends lost 5 bases at V and 7 bases at J; junction bases unmatched: 9. CDR3 DNA: TGTGCCAGCAGTAACACCGGGACAGGGGGACGTGGCTACACCTTC. The encoded protein is CASSNTGTGGRGYTF.

The rearrangement joins TRBV28 to TRBJ1-3; 9 nucleotides line up with TRBD1. Germline-derived CDR1 and CDR2 are MDHEN and SYDVKM. V was pared by 6 bases and J by 4 bases, with 10 bases of the junction left unmatched. The CDR3 runs 16 residues. The DNA for the CDR3 is TGTGCCAGCAGCTTCGCTCTACAGGGGGCGGGAAACACCATATATTTT. Residues: CASSFALQGAGNTIYF.

The chain uses TRBV13 and TRBJ2-2; 10 bases align to TRBD2. The CDR3 runs 18 residues. Germline loops: CDR1 PRHDT, CDR2 FYEKMQ (reference sequence). The junction had 10 bases not matched to a gene; V was cut back by 5 bases and J by 1 base. The CDR3 bases are TGTGCCAGCAGCCTACTTAGTGAGCGGGAGGGGAACACCGGGGAGCTGTTTTTT. It yields the protein CASSLLSEREGNTGELFF. Supplemented by reference TRBV13 and TRBJ2-2, the full variable domain reads AAGVIQSPRHLIKEKRETATLKCYPIPRHDTVYWYQQGPGQDPQFLISFYEKMQSDKGSIPDRFSAQQFSDYHSELNMSSLELGDSALYFCASSLLSEREGNTGELFFGEGSRLTVL.

The chain couples TRBV29-1 to TRBJ2-1; TRBD2 matches at 8 bases. The CDR3 loop spans 15 amino acids. The trim removed 4 bases at V and 1 base at J, leaving 6 bases unmatched. CDR1 SQVTM and CDR2 ANQGSEA come from the germline V gene. DNA for the CDR3: TGCAGCGTTGTAGGCGGGAGGAATTCCTACAATGAGCAGTTCTTC. Translation gives CSVVGGRNSYNEQFF.

This clone was seen a single time. In DNA, the CDR3 is TGTGCCTGGAGTATCCAGAGGGCTGAGCAGTTCTTC. Translated: CAWSIQRAEQFF. The chain joins TRBV30 to TRBJ2-1; possibly TRBD2 for D (5 bases). The germline V and J ends were trimmed by 2 bases and 9 bases, with 11 bases remaining between them. This CDR3 contains 12 residues. The germline V gene has CDR1 GTSNPN and CDR2 SVGIG (reference sequence).

V usage is TRBV29-1 and J usage is TRBJ2-3; the match to TRBD2 covers 11 bases. CDR1 is SQVTM, CDR2 ANQGSEA, per germline. The CDR3 runs to 13 residues. The trim removed 6 bases at V and 8 bases at J, leaving 7 bases unmatched. Here the CDR3 reads CSVKLAGAGTQYF. The CDR3 nucleotides are TGCAGCGTCAAACTAGCGGGAGCGGGTACGCAGTATTTT.

This chain joins TRBV30 and TRBJ2-7; TRBD2 matches 7 bases. Germline CDR1 GTSNPN, CDR2 SVGIG (reference sequence). The CDR3 runs 15 residues. Losses at the gene ends were 0 bases for V and 2 bases for J; bases not matched to a gene: 7. The chain's CDR3 is CAWSVIGLGAYEQYF. In nucleotides, the CDR3 is TGTGCCTGGAGTGTAATTGGACTAGGGGCCTACGAGCAGTACTTC. Filled out from reference TRBV30 and TRBJ2-7, the complete variable domain reads SQTIHQWPATLVQPVGSPLSLECTVEGTSNPNLYWYRQAAGRGLQLLFYSVGIGQISSEVPQNLSASRPQDRQFILSSKKLLLSDSGFYLCAWSVIGLGAYEQYFGPGTRLTVT.

The V call is TRBV6-5, the J call TRBJ2-3; 7 bases are shared with TRBD2. This CDR3 is 16 amino acids long. The trim removed 2 bases at V and 3 bases at J, leaving 8 bases unmatched. Germline CDR1 MNHEY, CDR2 SVGAGI. The CDR3: CASSYPWTSGTDTQYF. The CDR3 coding sequence is TGTGCCAGCAGTTACCCTTGGACTAGTGGGACAGATACGCAGTATTTT.

In its sample, this clone was seen once. The chain has TRBV5-1 and TRBJ2-7; 9 bases are a match to TRBD2. Germline V gene sequence: CDR1 SGHRS, CDR2 YFSETQ. Trimming cost V 4 bases and J 3 bases; bases outside gene matches: 5. The CDR3 extends over 14 amino acids. In DNA form, the CDR3 reads TGCGCCAGCAGCCCCATGACTAGCGGCTACGAGCAGTACTTC. Translated, it gives CASSPMTSGYEQYF.